This TCR beta chain was obtained from a study of cytomegalovirus exposure and HLA in healthy donors. The study, taken as a whole, reports: Being productive about 87% or about 30% of the time was typical of most TCR beta V segments in an earlier analysis.

Vbeta (60) and Jbeta (13) primers were used in the PCR. Here immunoSEQ multiplex PCR was the method, and the copy in TCRdb shows in-frame clones only, minus some. The sample records approximately 140,000 clones, over 70% being singletons. Remarks on this clone: Antigen unknown.

This clonotype was obtained from a woman in her sixties or seventies in good health and CMV-seropositive. The sequenced sample was PBMCs.

The CDR3 region has the DNA TGTGCCAGCAGCTTGGGGACAGGGTCTGATCAGCCCCAGCATTTT. It codes for CASSLGTGSDQPQHF. This sequence joins TRBV11-2 and TRBJ1-5, with 9 bases lining up with TRBD1. Trimming cost V 3 bases and J 5 bases; bases outside gene matches: 5. This CDR3 region has 15 residues. The V gene's germline CDR1 is SGHAT and CDR2 FQNNGV.